One sample yielded the 14 T cell receptor beta chains listed below, sequenced in a study of T cell responses to AZD1222 COVID-19 vaccine. Generated by immunoSEQ multiplex PCR, the TCRdb table keeps only in-frame clones and is missing some. Among 90,000 to 110,000 clones listed, about 85% were seen once. Sequences were derived from peripheral blood, sampled on day 0 of AZD1222 vaccination. These receptors were collected from an adult in good health.

The CDR3 spells CASRHRGELFF. The CDR3 nucleotides read TGTGCCAGCAGGCACCGCGGGGAGCTGTTTTTT. J is TRBJ2-2 and V is TRBV6-6; D gene ambiguous. The CDR3 consists of 11 residues. The V gene lost 6 bases and the J gene lost 7 bases, with 6 bases spanning the gap. CDR1 and CDR2 (germline): MNHNY, SVGAGI (reference sequence).

The chain has TRBV18 and TRBJ1-2, with 8 bases aligning to TRBD1. The CDR3 length is 14 residues. V lost 3 bases, J lost 8 bases, and 8 bases stayed unmatched. Looked up from germline, CDR1 is KGHSH and CDR2 is LQKENI. The CDR3: CASSPALTGVGYTF. The CDR3, as DNA: TGTGCCAGCTCACCGGCCCTGACAGGGGTAGGCTACACCTTC.

This clone was observed a few times. V and J are TRBV30 and TRBJ1-2; the D gene is possibly TRBD1 (5 bases). The CDR3 loop spans 14 amino acids. Germline values: CDR1 GTSNPN, CDR2 SVGIG (reference sequence). The ends were cut back, 0 bases at V and 5 bases at J, with 13 bases in the middle. CDR3 nucleotide sequence: TGTGCCTGGAGTGTATCAAGGGGAAGGTATGGCTACACCTTC. Residues: CAWSVSRGRYGYTF.

This clone occurred a few times. This sample includes further DNA sequences coding for the same CDR3. The J gene is TRBJ1-2, the V gene TRBV15; D is undetermined. The CDR3 contains 15 residues. The germline V gene encodes CDR1 LNHNV and CDR2 YYDKDF (reference sequence). V lost 0 bases and J 2 bases, leaving 10 bases between the germline ends. The CDR3 region has the DNA TGTGCCACCAGCAGAGAAGCTTCCAGAAACTATGGCTACACCTTC. It codes for CATSREASRNYGYTF.

The V gene is TRBV28, the J gene TRBJ2-1, with a tentative D call TRBD2 (6 bases). The CDR3 has 14 residues. V lost 7 bases and J 4 bases, leaving 14 bases between the germline ends. Germline V lookup: CDR1 MDHEN, CDR2 SYDVKM. The CDR3 protein is CASIGSGSYNEQFF. The CDR3 coding sequence is TGTGCCAGCATTGGTAGCGGATCATACAATGAGCAGTTCTTC.

The chain links TRBV28 to TRBJ2-7; 9 positions match TRBD1. V lost 6 bases and J lost 6; bases outside the gene matches: 3. From germline, CDR1 is MDHEN and CDR2 SYDVKM. This CDR3 region has 12 residues. This chain's CDR3 is CASRNRGREQYF. The DNA of the CDR3 is TGTGCCAGCAGGAACAGGGGGCGCGAGCAGTACTTC. Combining the CDR3 with reference TRBV28 and TRBJ2-7 gives the whole variable domain DVKVTQSSRYLVKRTGEKVFLECVQDMDHENMFWYRQDPGLGLRLIYFSYDVKMKEKGDIPEGYSVSREKKERFSLILESASTNQTSMYLCASRNRGREQYFGPGTRLTVT.

The chain is built from TRBV28 and TRBJ1-1; unclear D gene. The CDR3 loop spans 15 amino acids. Trimming pared 5 bases from V and 7 bases from J, leaving 20 bases between. Looked up from germline, CDR1 is MDHEN and CDR2 is SYDVKM. CDR3 loop: CASSPRPRPFIEAFF. The DNA of the CDR3 is TGTGCCAGCAGTCCCCGACCCCGGCCCTTTATTGAAGCTTTCTTT.

The chain uses TRBV5-1 and TRBJ2-3; D is unresolved. The V end was cut by 0 bases, the J end by 0 bases, with 8 bases between. The CDR3 runs to 15 residues. The germline V gene encodes CDR1 SGHRS and CDR2 YFSETQ. DNA for the CDR3: TGCGCCAGCAGCTTGGTCGGTGCTAGCACAGATACGCAGTATTTT. Its translation: CASSLVGASTDTQYF.

This chain joins TRBV28 and TRBJ1-1; the D is unclear. Looked up from germline, CDR1 is MDHEN and CDR2 is SYDVKM. CDR3 length equals 13 residues. Trimming pared 5 bases from V and 1 base from J, leaving 8 bases between. CDR3 loop: CASSPPGNTEAFF. As DNA, the CDR3 is TGTGCCAGCAGTCCCCCGGGGAACACTGAAGCTTTCTTT.

The chain is built from TRBV30 and TRBJ2-7; 8 bases are a match to TRBD1. The V gene end was trimmed by 3 bases and the J gene end by 2 bases; junction bases not matched to a gene: 6. CDR3 length equals 14 residues. CDR1 and CDR2 from the germline V gene are GTSNPN and SVGIG (reference sequence). CDR3 loop: CAWRRQGPAYEQYF. CDR3 DNA sequence: TGTGCCTGGAGGAGACAGGGGCCAGCCTACGAGCAGTACTTC.

This rearrangement joins TRBV7-2 to TRBJ1-3, with 7 positions matching TRBD1. V shed 5 bases and J 6 bases; nucleotides not matched to a gene: 13. Germline V CDR1 and CDR2: SGHTA, FQGNSA. This CDR3 spans 16 amino acids. The CDR3 spells CASSPGTATLENTIYF. The CDR3 nucleotides read TGTGCCAGCAGCCCTGGGACAGCTACTCTGGAAAACACCATATATTTT.

This sequence joins TRBV5-4 and TRBJ1-2, with 11 bases lining up with TRBD1. Germline CDR1 and CDR2: SGHNT and YYREEE (reference sequence). The CDR3 covers 16 residues. With 0 bases clipped from V and 3 bases from J, the junction kept 4 bases outside the gene matches. The CDR3 coding sequence is TGTGCCAGCAGCTTGGGTAGGACAGGGGGCGACTATGGCTACACCTTC. This translates into CASSLGRTGGDYGYTF. Together with reference TRBV5-4 and TRBJ1-2, the CDR3 gives the full variable domain: ETGVTQSPTHLIKTRGQQVTLRCSSQSGHNTVSWYQQALGQGPQFIFQYYREEENGRGNFPPRFSGLQFPNYSSELNVNALELDDSALYLCASSLGRTGGDYGYTFGSGTRLTVV.

The gene calls are TRBV5-1 and TRBJ2-5; 12 bases are shared with TRBD2. After removal of 5 bases from V and 1 base from J, the junction contained 3 bases not matched to a gene. From germline, CDR1 is SGHRS and CDR2 YFSETQ. The CDR3 covers 15 residues. This CDR3 reads CASRQLAGGQETQYF. CDR3 DNA: TGCGCCAGCAGGCAACTAGCGGGGGGCCAAGAGACCCAGTACTTC.

V and J are TRBV5-1 and TRBJ2-2; a possible D gene is TRBD2 (6 bases). This CDR3 comprises 14 residues. V lost 5 bases and J lost 7, with 15 bases in between. Germline V gene lookup returns CDR1 SGHRS and CDR2 YFSETQ. CDR3 protein: CASRFGARGGELFF. For the CDR3, the DNA is TGCGCCAGCAGATTTGGGGCGCGGGGCGGGGAGCTGTTTTTT.